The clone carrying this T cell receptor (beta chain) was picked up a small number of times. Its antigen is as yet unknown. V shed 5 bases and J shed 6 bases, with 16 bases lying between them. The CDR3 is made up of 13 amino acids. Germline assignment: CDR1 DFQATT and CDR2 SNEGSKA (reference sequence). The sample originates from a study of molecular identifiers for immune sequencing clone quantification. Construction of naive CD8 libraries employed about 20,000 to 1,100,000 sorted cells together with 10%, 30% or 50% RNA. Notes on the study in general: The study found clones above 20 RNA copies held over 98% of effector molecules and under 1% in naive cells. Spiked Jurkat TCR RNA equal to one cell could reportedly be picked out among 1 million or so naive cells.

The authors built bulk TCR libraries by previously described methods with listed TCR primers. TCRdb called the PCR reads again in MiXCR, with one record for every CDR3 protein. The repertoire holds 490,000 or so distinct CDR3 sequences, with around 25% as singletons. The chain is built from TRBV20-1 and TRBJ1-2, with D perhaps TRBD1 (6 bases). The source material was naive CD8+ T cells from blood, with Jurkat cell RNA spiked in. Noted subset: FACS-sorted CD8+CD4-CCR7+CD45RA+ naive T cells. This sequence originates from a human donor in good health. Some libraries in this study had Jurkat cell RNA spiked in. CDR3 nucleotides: TGCAGTGCTGGGGGGGCAGGGATCGATGGCTACACCTTC. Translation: CSAGGAGIDGYTF.